A selection of T cell receptor beta chains follows, all from one sample in a study of shared clonotypes between healthy human individuals. Some clones are missing from TCRdb's copy, which holds only in-frame ones; the method was immunoSEQ multiplex PCR. The repertoire holds roughly 1,500,000 clones, about 98% seen once, with approximately 0.45% in the top ten. Sequenced: naive CD4+ T cells sorted from blood. These receptors were obtained from a young man in good health. Each CDR3 is given without its conserved first and last residue.

TRBJ2-7	TRBV19	ASSIGRAIMYEQY
TRBJ2-2	TRBV7-2	ASSLSPTGELF
TRBJ2-5	TRBV4-3	ASSQDPRGGTVETQY
TRBJ2-2	TRBV2	ARSKASGSRRTGELF
TRBJ2-5	TRBV21-1	ASSTRQGFQETQY
TRBJ1-1	TRBV28	ASSSLQGLAEAF
TRBJ2-1	TRBV5-1	ASSLVVGLAVDEQF
TRBJ2-7	TRBV27	ASRGLIYNYEQY
TRBJ2-7	TRBV29-1	SVEGVSVTEQY
TRBJ1-3	TRBV5-4	ASSNPRALSGNTIY
TRBJ2-1	TRBV7-8	ASSRRGLAENEQF
TRBJ2-7	TRBV6-1	ASSDGGQSYEQY
TRBJ2-3	TRBV28	ASSFPRDTQY
TRBJ2-3	TRBV5-6	ASSLVQGVTDTQY
TRBJ2-1	TRBV6-1	ASSEGPQVYNEQF
TRBJ2-7	TRBV21-1	ASSKHRGSEQY
TRBJ1-4	TRBV5-1	ASSPTGAPQREKLF
TRBJ2-7	TRBV7-6	ASSRPGQGSLEQY
TRBJ2-1	TRBV6-5	ASAGLGNEQF
TRBJ1-4	TRBV7-9	ASSSDTGTEKLF
TRBJ2-7	TRBV18	ASSPPGLTRDEQY
TRBJ2-7	TRBV14	ASSHGTSGNYEQY
TRBJ2-4	TRBV5-4	ASSSGQAKNIQY
TRBJ2-7	TRBV6-5	ASSYNGGPGEQY
TRBJ2-3	TRBV6-1	ASSEVGRQGATVTQY
TRBJ2-5	TRBV2	ASSKNYQETQY
TRBJ1-4	TRBV5-1	ASSLAPWAGDREKLF
TRBJ2-1	TRBV5-1	ASSKPGTNEQF
TRBJ1-1	TRBV7-9	ASSLETGKVRAF
TRBJ1-5	TRBV6-5	ASSYSRGNQPQH
TRBJ1-2	TRBV19	ASSIDKGPYGYT
TRBJ2-1	TRBV20-1	SVSSYNEQF
TRBJ2-5	TRBV7-3	ASSLRGVETQY
TRBJ2-1	TRBV7-2	ASSLGFTGALSNEQF
TRBJ2-2	TRBV5-1	ASSLVSKATGELF
TRBJ1-5	TRBV5-8	ASRARLEVSNQPQH